This T cell receptor (beta chain) was sequenced in a study of T cell repertoires in cytomegalovirus infection. Study at large: Researchers turned to recently identified HLA-C-restricted CMV epitopes as well as well-studied HLA-B-restricted ones. Through public TCR beta signatures, both CMV infection and matching HLA type were indicated. General study findings and limits: In two of eight donors, the top clonotype was HLA-C-restricted CMV-specific. Public TCR beta family frequency separated CMV-and-HLA carriers, including in an independent cohort.

TCRdb reprocessed the reads via MiXCR and lists one record per CDR3 protein. Among 700,000 to 900,000 distinct CDR3 sequences listed, around 29% were seen once. V trimming: 7 bases; J trimming: 7 bases; junction bases outside the gene matches: 7. The CDR3 contains 15 residues. Germline V gene data show CDR1 as SGHRS and CDR2 as YFSETQ. Details on this clonotype: What it recognizes is unknown.

The chain has TRBV5-1 and TRBJ2-1, with 14 positions matching TRBD2. The receptor was isolated from a human donor in good health (CMV status not recorded). Some clones in this sample may be carry-over from other donors' samples. The source material was cultured CD8+ T cells from PBMCs, sampled from culture after CMV antigen stimulation. CDR3 nucleotides: TGCGCCAGCTCCTACAGACTAGCGGGGGGGAATGAGCAGTTCTTC. Residues: CASSYRLAGGNEQFF.